This T cell receptor beta chain appears in the sequencing data of a study of blood T cell repertoires in COVID-19. Looking at the study overall: Samples taken during acute and convalescent COVID-19 were collected in the United States, Italy and Spain.

Produced via immunoSEQ multiplex PCR; TCRdb's table is partial and in-frame only. The sample consists of some 190,000 clones, roughly 80% of them appearing once. The CDR3 spans 15 residues. CDR1 is SGHAT, CDR2 FQNNGV, per germline. J gave up 1 base and V 5 bases, and 4 bases lay outside the gene matches. The clonotype comes from a man aged 55-75 years who had been exposed to COVID-19. Sequencing was carried out using PBMCs or T cells enriched from blood (not recorded which). The chain couples TRBV11-2 to TRBJ1-4; TRBD1 matches at 7 bases. CDR3 in DNA: TGTGCCAGCAGCCCGTGGACAGGAACTAATGAAAAACTGTTTTTT. Protein: CASSPWTGTNEKLFF.